These 18 T cell receptor beta chains share one sample of origin, sequenced in a study of Ad26.COV2.S vaccination and SARS-CoV-2 variants. The assay was immunoSEQ multiplex PCR, and TCRdb's table has in-frame clones only and misses some. The sample holds around 170,000 clones, about 83% seen once. The input for sequencing was peripheral blood, taken after recovery from COVID-19. These receptors were collected from a human donor who had recovered from COVID-19.

This chain connects TRBV28 to TRBJ1-2, with unresolved D. The CDR3 has 15 residues. The germline CDR1 and CDR2 sequences are MDHEN and SYDVKM. V lost 6 bases, J lost 4 bases, and 18 bases lay in between. CDR3 in amino acids: CASSTARAEIYGYTF. The CDR3 DNA sequence: TGTGCCAGCAGCACCGCGCGAGCAGAGATCTATGGCTACACCTTC.

The V call is TRBV7-9, the J call TRBJ2-3, with a weak D call TRBD2 (6 bases). The germline V and J ends were trimmed by 3 bases and 1 base, with 17 bases remaining between them. Germline V gene data show CDR1 as SEHNR and CDR2 as FQNEAQ (reference sequence). The CDR3 is 17 residues long. The CDR3 spells CASSLGLMAGRTDTQYF. For the CDR3, the DNA is TGTGCCAGCAGCTTGGGGTTGATGGCGGGGCGCACAGATACGCAGTATTTT. Together with reference TRBV7-9 and TRBJ2-3, the CDR3 gives the full variable domain: DTGVSQNPRHKITKRGQNVTFRCDPISEHNRLYWYRQTLGQGPEFLTYFQNEAQLEKSRLLSDRFSAERPKGSFSTLEIQRTEQGDSAMYLCASSLGLMAGRTDTQYFGPGTRLTVL.

The chain is built from TRBV28 and TRBJ2-7; 13 positions match TRBD2. The CDR3 consists of 16 residues. The germline gives CDR1 MDHEN, CDR2 SYDVKM. V trimming: 6 bases; J trimming: 2 bases; junction bases outside the gene matches: 7. CDR3 loop: CASSDRGLAGTYEQYF. CDR3 nucleotides: TGTGCCAGCAGCGACCGGGGACTAGCGGGAACCTACGAGCAGTACTTC. Combining the CDR3 with reference TRBV28 and TRBJ2-7 gives the whole variable domain DVKVTQSSRYLVKRTGEKVFLECVQDMDHENMFWYRQDPGLGLRLIYFSYDVKMKEKGDIPEGYSVSREKKERFSLILESASTNQTSMYLCASSDRGLAGTYEQYFGPGTRLTVT.

The V and J genes are TRBV18 and TRBJ1-6; 8 bases align to TRBD1. Per the germline V gene, CDR1 is KGHSH and CDR2 is LQKENI. The CDR3 contains 18 residues. With V trimmed by 3 bases and J by 4 bases, 11 bases remained unmatched. CDR3: CASSPSGQGAAYNSPLHF. CDR3 DNA sequence: TGTGCCAGCTCACCGTCCGGACAGGGCGCCGCTTATAATTCACCCCTCCACTTT.

The chain joins TRBV25-1 to TRBJ2-7; 9 nucleotides match TRBD2. The J segment lost 6 bases and the V segment lost 5 bases, leaving 5 bases of the junction unmatched. CDR3 length: 13 residues. Germline CDR1 MGHDK, CDR2 SYGVNS. The CDR3 DNA reads as TGTGCCAGCAGTTCGGGACTAGCCAGCGAGCAGTACTTC. Its protein is CASSSGLASEQYF.

The rearrangement links TRBV29-1 to TRBJ1-2; no definite D call. V was trimmed by 4 bases and J by 4 bases, leaving 13 bases between them. The CDR3 sequence is 13 residues long. Germline V gene lookup returns CDR1 SQVTM and CDR2 ANQGSEA. This CDR3 reads CSVGEGGSYGYTF. CDR3 nucleotide sequence: TGCAGCGTTGGGGAAGGAGGATCCTATGGCTACACCTTC. The whole variable domain, remainder taken from reference TRBV29-1 and TRBJ1-2, is SAVISQKPSRDICQRGTSLTIQCQVDSQVTMMFWYRQQPGQSLTLIATANQGSEATYESGFVIDKFPISRPNLTFSTLTVSNMSPEDSSIYLCSVGEGGSYGYTFGSGTRLTVV.

The chain recombines TRBV18 with TRBJ2-3, with 10 bases matching TRBD2. Germline V gene data show CDR1 as KGHSH and CDR2 as LQKENI. The trim removed 0 bases at V and 4 bases at J, leaving 10 bases unmatched. The CDR3 contains 18 residues. The CDR3 loop is CASSPPLAGDRNADTQYF. The CDR3 DNA sequence: TGTGCCAGCTCACCACCCCTAGCGGGAGATCGGAATGCAGATACGCAGTATTTT.

The rearrangement links TRBV2 to TRBJ1-6, with a possible D match to TRBD1 (6 bases). V was trimmed by 0 bases and J by 9 bases, leaving 12 bases between them. The V gene's germline CDR1 is SNHLY and CDR2 FYNNEI. This CDR3 is built from 15 residues. The CDR3 sequence is CASSEARGARSPLHF. The CDR3 bases are TGTGCCAGCAGTGAAGCGAGGGGGGCGCGTTCACCCCTCCACTTT.

The rearrangement joins TRBV30 to TRBJ1-1, with D maybe TRBD1 (5 bases). The CDR3 covers 13 residues. V lost 5 bases and J 1 base, leaving 11 bases between the germline ends. The germline V gene encodes CDR1 GTSNPN and CDR2 SVGIG (reference sequence). The CDR3: CAWRGGENTEAFF. CDR3 nucleotide sequence: TGTGCCTGGCGGGGGGGGGAGAACACTGAAGCTTTCTTT.

The chain is built from TRBV4-2 and TRBJ2-7; D might be TRBD1 (6 bases). Germline values: CDR1 LGHNA, CDR2 YNFKEQ. CDR3 length equals 16 residues. Deletions cut 0 bases from V and 3 bases from J, with 15 bases between. The CDR3 protein is CASSQEGGIRGYEQYF. The CDR3 DNA is TGTGCCAGCAGCCAAGAAGGGGGTATTAGGGGCTACGAGCAGTACTTC.

The V call is TRBV19, the J call TRBJ1-1; D is possibly TRBD1 (6 bases). Trimming removed 6 bases at V and 1 base at J, with 15 bases between. Germline CDR1 is LNHDA and CDR2 is SQIVND (reference sequence). The CDR3 has 15 residues. The CDR3 region is CASRISTGWNTEAFF. CDR3 DNA: TGTGCCAGTAGGATATCGACAGGTTGGAACACTGAAGCTTTCTTT.

The chain carries TRBV9 and TRBJ2-3; D might be TRBD2 (7 bases). CDR1 and CDR2 (germline): SGDLS, YYNGEE. V was pared by 3 bases and J by 2 bases, with 16 bases between. CDR3 length equals 16 residues. The CDR3: CASSAWGGPNTDTQYF. For the CDR3, the DNA is TGTGCCAGCAGCGCTTGGGGGGGGCCGAACACAGATACGCAGTATTTT.

In this sample, this clone turned up once. V gene TRBV28 combines with J gene TRBJ1-2; a weak D match, TRBD1 (5 bases). V gave up 8 bases and J gave up 6 bases, with 25 bases separating them. Germline CDR1 and CDR2: MDHEN and SYDVKM. The CDR3 sequence is 16 residues long. CDR3 protein: CASASGHLGGGDGYTF. DNA for the CDR3: TGTGCCAGCGCGTCCGGACACCTGGGCGGAGGGGATGGCTACACCTTC.

This clone appeared once. This chain connects TRBV7-9 to TRBJ2-1; D remains ambiguous. CDR3 length: 14 residues. Germline CDR1 and CDR2: SEHNR and FQNEAQ (reference sequence). Trimming stripped 1 base from V and 8 bases from J, with 12 bases between. In nucleotides, the CDR3 is TGTGCCAGCAGCTTAGGGAGTCTTTACTATGAGCAGTTCTTC. Translation gives CASSLGSLYYEQFF. Complete variable domain (other parts from reference TRBV7-9 and TRBJ2-1): DTGVSQNPRHKITKRGQNVTFRCDPISEHNRLYWYRQTLGQGPEFLTYFQNEAQLEKSRLLSDRFSAERPKGSFSTLEIQRTEQGDSAMYLCASSLGSLYYEQFFGPGTRLTVL.

In this sample, this clone turned up a few times. This chain connects TRBV6-1 to TRBJ1-6; D gene ambiguous. There are 17 residues in the CDR3. V lost 1 base, J lost 0 bases, and 10 bases lay in between. CDR1 is MNHNS, CDR2 SASEGT, per germline. CDR3 residues: CASSEGAGSSYNSPLHF. In DNA, the CDR3 is TGTGCCAGCAGTGAAGGGGCAGGCAGCTCCTATAATTCACCCCTCCACTTT.

The V call is TRBV2, the J call TRBJ2-5, with D perhaps matching TRBD2 (7 bases). There are 14 residues in the CDR3. CDR1 is SNHLY and CDR2 is FYNNEI in the germline V gene. V shed 7 bases and J shed 4 bases, with 16 bases lying between them. The CDR3 reads CASTRGGRRETQYF. CDR3 nucleotide sequence: TGTGCCAGCACCAGGGGAGGGCGTCGAGAGACCCAGTACTTC.

The V and J genes are TRBV2 and TRBJ1-2; D is perhaps TRBD1 (6 bases). V was pared by 3 bases and J by 8 bases, with 19 bases between. This CDR3 is built from 15 residues. Germline V CDR1 and CDR2: SNHLY, FYNNEI. The CDR3 region is CASSDSPGAVGGYTF. Here the CDR3 DNA reads TGTGCCAGCAGTGATTCCCCGGGGGCCGTGGGGGGCTACACCTTC.

CDR3 region: CAWSVGAGIQETQYF. The CDR3 region has the DNA TGTGCCTGGAGTGTAGGGGCAGGGATCCAAGAGACCCAGTACTTC. The chain joins TRBV30 to TRBJ2-5; D perhaps matches TRBD1 (5 bases). V was cut by 0 bases and J by 1 base, with 12 bases left in between. Germline loops: CDR1 GTSNPN, CDR2 SVGIG (reference sequence). The CDR3 length is 15 residues.